Listed here are 8 T cell receptor beta chains from one sample, sequenced in a study of cytomegalovirus exposure and HLA in healthy donors. The PCR used 60 Vbeta and 13 Jbeta primers. Sequencing used immunoSEQ multiplex PCR; TCRdb keeps in-frame clones, though not all of them. The table lists 150,000 to 200,000 clones, roughly 77% of them singletons, with approximately 2.9% in the top ten. Sequenced input: PBMCs. The receptors here all came from a woman between 40 and 55 years old in good health and CMV-seropositive.

This clone was recorded a few times. The chain has TRBV7-2 and TRBJ1-6, with TRBD1 as a possible D gene (6 bases). The CDR3 consists of 13 residues. Germline-derived CDR1 and CDR2 are SGHTA and FQGNSA. The V end lost 5 bases, the J end lost 9 bases, and 11 bases lay between the germline ends. As DNA, the CDR3 is TGTGCCAGCAGCCCGGACAGAATTTCACCCCTCCACTTT. Amino acids: CASSPDRISPLHF.

The genes are TRBV2 and TRBJ2-1, with 9 bases matching TRBD2. Germline CDR1 and CDR2: SNHLY and FYNNEI. CDR3 size: 15 residues. V lost 6 bases to trimming and J lost 4 bases; unmatched junction nucleotides: 7. The CDR3 loop reads CASSKGGGGYNEQFF. The CDR3 DNA sequence: TGTGCCAGCAGCAAGGGCGGGGGGGGATACAATGAGCAGTTCTTC.

J is TRBJ1-1 and V is TRBV7-9, with D unresolved. The CDR3 runs to 14 residues. Germline CDR1 reads SEHNR; CDR2 reads FQNEAQ (reference sequence). V was clipped by 3 bases and J by 5 bases, with 13 bases between them. CDR3 in DNA: TGTGCCAGCAGCTTCTCGGGAAGTGAGACTGAAGCTTTCTTT. Translating gives CASSFSGSETEAFF.

The chain carries TRBV7-6 and TRBJ1-3, with D unclear. There are 15 residues in the CDR3. Per the germline V gene, CDR1 is SGHVS and CDR2 is FNYEAQ. The germline V and J ends were trimmed by 3 bases and 0 bases, with 9 bases remaining between them. In DNA, the CDR3 is TGTGCCAGCAGCTTGAGCGAAATCTCTGGAAACACCATATATTTT. Encoded protein: CASSLSEISGNTIYF.

This chain links TRBV18 with TRBJ2-1; 15 bases fit TRBD2. CDR3 length: 15 amino acids. V shed 5 bases and J 8 bases; nucleotides not matched to a gene: 4. Germline lookup yields CDR1 KGHSH and CDR2 LQKENI. The CDR3 nucleotides are TGTGCCAGCTCAGACGGGACTAGCGGGAGGTATGAGCAGTTCTTC. It yields the protein CASSDGTSGRYEQFF.

The J gene is TRBJ2-5, the V gene TRBV10-3; tentative D call: TRBD1 (5 bases). V lost 7 bases, J lost 2 bases, and 11 bases lay in between. In germline, CDR1 is ENHRY, CDR2 SYGVKD. There are 13 residues in the CDR3. The CDR3 loop is CAIKEGVQETQYF. Here the CDR3 DNA reads TGTGCCATCAAGGAAGGGGTTCAAGAGACCCAGTACTTC.

In this sample, this clone turned up once. The CDR3 nucleotides read TGTGCCAGCTCACCGGGACAGTATTACGAGCAGTACTTC. Protein sequence: CASSPGQYYEQYF. The chain carries TRBV18 and TRBJ2-7; 7 nucleotides match TRBD1. This CDR3 has 13 amino acids. Germline CDR1 KGHSH, CDR2 LQKENI. V lost 3 bases to trimming and J lost 4 bases; unmatched junction nucleotides: 3.

V and J are TRBV7-9 and TRBJ2-3; 9 bases are shared with TRBD2. Germline trimming cut 11 bases from V and 4 bases from J; bases unmatched to any gene: 4. The CDR3 runs 12 residues. Germline-derived CDR1 and CDR2 are SEHNR and FQNEAQ (reference sequence). As DNA, the CDR3 is TGTGCCTGCGGGAGGGCCGCAGATACGCAGTATTTT. Encoded protein: CACGRAADTQYF.